This T cell receptor (beta chain) appears in the sequencing data of a study of blood T cell repertoires in COVID-19. Per the germline V gene, CDR1 is ENHRY and CDR2 is SYGVKD. The CDR3 consists of 14 residues. V lost 10 bases, J lost 0 bases, and 5 bases stayed unmatched. Sequencing was performed with immunoSEQ multiplex PCR; in TCRdb, only in-frame clones are kept and a portion is missing. The table records almost 65,000 clones, roughly 91% of them present only once. The sample comprised PBMCs or T cells enriched from blood (not recorded which). This TCR came from a woman in her forties who had recovered from COVID-19. The chain joins TRBV10-3 to TRBJ1-5; 8 bases match TRBD1. The CDR3 nucleotides are TGTGCCAGGGGGACAGGAGATAGCAATCAGCCCCAGCATTTT. Amino acid sequence: CARGTGDSNQPQHF.